This entry features one T cell receptor (beta chain) sequence. Its specificity is unknown. This entry belongs to a study of primary melanoma T cells and metastatic recurrence. Study-level findings and limits: A tumor T-cell fraction above 20% appeared protective. Adding T-cell fraction to thickness reportedly best improved survival prediction.

Germline V gene data show CDR1 as LNHDA and CDR2 as SQIVND (reference sequence). The CDR3 is 15 amino acids. Trimming removed 8 bases from V and 1 base from J, with 17 bases in between. Sequencing was performed with immunoSEQ multiplex PCR; in TCRdb, only in-frame clones are kept and a portion is missing. The data contain about 660 clones, roughly nine tenths of them seen just once; the ten biggest clones take up over 15%. V gene TRBV19 combines with J gene TRBJ1-1, with a weak D call TRBD1 (5 bases). The material sequenced was melanoma tumor tissue. This TCR derives from a human donor with melanoma. The CDR3 spells CASSPGPGQNTEAFF. The CDR3 DNA reads as TGTGCCAGTTCCCCAGGACCGGGGCAGAACACTGAAGCTTTCTTT. The entire variable domain, with the rest obtained from reference TRBV19 and TRBJ1-1, is as follows: DGGITQSPKYLFRKEGQNVTLSCEQNLNHDAMYWYRQDPGQGLRLIYYSQIVNDFQKGDIAEGYSVSREKKESFPLTVTSAQKNPTAFYLCASSPGPGQNTEAFFGQGTRLTVV.